This TCR beta chain was sequenced in a study of control samples from healthy donors and cancer patients. The CDR3 totals 14 residues. From germline, CDR1 is ENHRY and CDR2 SYGVKD. V lost 1 base, J lost 8 bases, and 11 bases lay in between. Assay used: immunoSEQ multiplex PCR; TCRdb lists only in-frame clones, some missing. This sample has about 130,000 clones, with 80% to 95% found just once. The V call is TRBV10-3, the J call TRBJ1-4, with a weak D call TRBD1 (6 bases). This clonotype was sampled from a man between 40 and 49 years old in good health. The specimen was blood. CDR3 loop: CAISEWGGEEKLFF. For the CDR3, the DNA is TGTGCCATCAGTGAGTGGGGGGGCGAAGAAAAACTGTTTTTT.